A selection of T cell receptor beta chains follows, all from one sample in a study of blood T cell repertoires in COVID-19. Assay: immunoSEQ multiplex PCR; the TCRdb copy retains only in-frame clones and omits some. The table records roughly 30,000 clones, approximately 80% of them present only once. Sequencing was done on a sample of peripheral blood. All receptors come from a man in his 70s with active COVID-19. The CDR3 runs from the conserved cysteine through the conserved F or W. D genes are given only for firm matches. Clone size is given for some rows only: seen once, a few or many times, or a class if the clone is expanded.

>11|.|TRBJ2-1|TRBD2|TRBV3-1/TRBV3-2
CASSQGGSGFF
TGTGCCAGCAGCCAGGGAGGGAGTGGGTTCTTC
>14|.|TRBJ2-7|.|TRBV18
CASSPPEAFYEQYF
TGTGCCAGCTCACCCCCTGAGGCATTCTACGAGCAGTACTTC
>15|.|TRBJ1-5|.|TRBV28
CASRPWAGVNQPQHF
TGTGCCAGCAGGCCCTGGGCAGGGGTAAATCAGCCCCAGCATTTT
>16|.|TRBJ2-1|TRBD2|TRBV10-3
CAISGRTSGANNEQFF
TGTGCCATCAGTGGCCGGACTAGCGGGGCCAACAATGAGCAGTTCTTC
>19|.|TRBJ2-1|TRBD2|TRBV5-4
CASSLLAGGPRGSYNEQFF
TGTGCCAGCAGCTTGTTGGCGGGGGGGCCTCGAGGCTCCTACAATGAGCAGTTCTTC
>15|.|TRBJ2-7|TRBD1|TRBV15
CATSPLGTGDYEQYF
TGTGCCACCAGCCCGCTTGGGACAGGGGACTACGAGCAGTACTTC
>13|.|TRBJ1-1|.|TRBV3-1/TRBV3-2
CASSPWRDTEAFF
TGTGCCAGCAGCCCCTGGAGGGACACTGAAGCTTTCTTT
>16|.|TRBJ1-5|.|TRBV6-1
CASSGEVGVGNQPQHF
TGTGCCAGCAGTGGGGAGGTGGGGGTTGGCAATCAGCCCCAGCATTTT
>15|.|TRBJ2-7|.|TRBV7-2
CASSRPGRGFYEQYF
TGTGCCAGCAGCCGCCCGGGTCGCGGCTTTTACGAGCAGTACTTC
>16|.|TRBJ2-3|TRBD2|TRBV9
CASSAVGSGATDTQYF
TGTGCCAGCAGCGCCGTAGGTAGCGGGGCCACAGATACGCAGTATTTT
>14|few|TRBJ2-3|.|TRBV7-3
CASAEGGGTDTQYF
TGTGCCAGCGCCGAGGGGGGGGGCACAGATACGCAGTATTTT
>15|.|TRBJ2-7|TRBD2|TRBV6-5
CASSPSGAYAYEQYF
TGTGCCAGCTCGCCCAGCGGGGCCTATGCCTACGAGCAGTACTTC
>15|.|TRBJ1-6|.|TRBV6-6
CASSTLGGYNSPLHF
TGTGCCAGCAGCACTTTGGGGGGGTATAATTCACCCCTCCACTTT
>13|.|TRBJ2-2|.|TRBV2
CASREQPGGELFF
TGTGCCAGCAGGGAACAGCCAGGCGGGGAGCTGTTTTTT
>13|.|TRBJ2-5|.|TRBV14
CASSQENSETQYF
TGTGCCAGCAGCCAAGAGAACAGCGAGACCCAGTACTTC
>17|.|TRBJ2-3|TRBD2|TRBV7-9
CASSPQLRLAGEDTQYF
TGTGCCAGCAGCCCCCAACTAAGATTAGCGGGGGAGGATACGCAGTATTTT
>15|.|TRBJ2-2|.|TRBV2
CASQPSSAGTGELFF
TGTGCCAGCCAACCCTCTAGCGCCGGCACCGGGGAGCTGTTTTTT
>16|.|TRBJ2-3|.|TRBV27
CASSAASSAFTDTQYF
TGTGCCAGCAGTGCCGCTTCTAGCGCCTTCACAGATACGCAGTATTTT
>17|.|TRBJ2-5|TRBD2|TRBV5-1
CASKRLAGGQYQETQYF
TGCGCCAGCAAGCGGCTAGCGGGGGGCCAGTACCAAGAGACCCAGTACTTC
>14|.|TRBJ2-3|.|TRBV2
CASRTGGSTDTQYF
TGTGCCAGCAGGACGGGGGGCAGCACAGATACGCAGTATTTT
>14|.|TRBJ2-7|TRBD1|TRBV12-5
CASGLGTGSYEQYF
TGTGCTAGTGGACTCGGGACAGGGTCCTACGAGCAGTACTTC
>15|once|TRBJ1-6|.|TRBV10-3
CAISERGGLNSPLHF
TGTGCCATCAGTGAGAGAGGAGGGCTTAATTCACCCCTCCACTTT
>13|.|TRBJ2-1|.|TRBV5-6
CASLDSTYNEQFF
TGTGCCAGTCTGGACTCAACCTACAATGAGCAGTTCTTC
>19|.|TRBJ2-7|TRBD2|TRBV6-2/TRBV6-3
CASSYLPGLTLVSSYEQYF
TGTGCCAGCAGTTACTTACCGGGACTAACTCTTGTTAGCTCCTACGAGCAGTACTTC
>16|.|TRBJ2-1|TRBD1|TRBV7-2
CASSWRGQGKGDEQFF
TGTGCCAGCAGCTGGAGGGGACAGGGCAAAGGGGATGAGCAGTTCTTC
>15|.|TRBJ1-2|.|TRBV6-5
CASSVAGQTPRGYTF
TGTGCCAGCAGCGTGGCAGGCCAAACCCCTCGCGGCTACACCTTC
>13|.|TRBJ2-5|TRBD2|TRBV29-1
CSVGSSGGETQYF
TGCAGCGTTGGGTCTAGCGGGGGGGAGACCCAGTACTTC
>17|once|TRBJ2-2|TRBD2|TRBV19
CASSRSSGGRITGELFF
TGTGCCAGTAGTCGATCTAGCGGGGGACGTATCACCGGGGAGCTGTTTTTT
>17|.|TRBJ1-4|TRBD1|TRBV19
CASSSDRGRIGGEKLFF
TGTGCCAGTAGTTCCGACAGGGGGCGCATTGGGGGTGAAAAACTGTTTTTT
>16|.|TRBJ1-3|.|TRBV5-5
CASTARVTLSGNTIYF
TGTGCCAGCACTGCTCGGGTTACTCTCTCTGGAAACACCATATATTTT
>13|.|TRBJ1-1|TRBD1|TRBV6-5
CASAAGGNTEAFF
TGTGCCAGCGCGGCAGGGGGGAACACTGAAGCTTTCTTT
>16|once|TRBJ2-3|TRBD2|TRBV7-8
CASSPQRGESTDTQYF
TGTGCCAGCAGCCCCCAGCGGGGGGAGAGCACAGATACGCAGTATTTT
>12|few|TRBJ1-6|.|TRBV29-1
CSVGDINSPLHF
TGCAGCGTTGGGGACATAAATTCACCCCTCCACTTT
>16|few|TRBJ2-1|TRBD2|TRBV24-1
CATSVGLAGTYNEQFF
TGTGCCACCAGTGTCGGACTAGCGGGGACATACAATGAGCAGTTCTTC
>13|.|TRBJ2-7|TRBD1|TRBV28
CASSRQGGYEQYF
TGTGCCAGCAGCCGACAGGGGGGCTACGAGCAGTACTTC
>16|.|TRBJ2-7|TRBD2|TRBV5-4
CASSFQGTSGGGEQYF
TGTGCCAGCAGCTTTCAAGGGACTAGCGGGGGGGGCGAGCAGTACTTC
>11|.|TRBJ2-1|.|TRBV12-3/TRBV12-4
CASSYQGEQFF
TGTGCCAGCAGTTACCAGGGGGAGCAGTTCTTC
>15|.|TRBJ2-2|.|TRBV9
CASSIGGPNTGELFF
TGTGCCAGCAGCATCGGGGGGCCGAACACCGGGGAGCTGTTTTTT
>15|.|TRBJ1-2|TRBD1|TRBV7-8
CASSLMRQGNYGYTF
TGTGCCAGCAGCTTAATGAGACAGGGGAACTATGGCTACACCTTC
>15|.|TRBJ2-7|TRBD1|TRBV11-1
CASSLGQGASYEQYF
TGTGCCAGCAGCCTCGGACAGGGGGCTTCCTACGAGCAGTACTTC
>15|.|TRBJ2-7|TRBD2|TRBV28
CASSRGGTRAYEQYF
TGTGCCAGCAGCCGCGGGGGTACTCGGGCCTACGAGCAGTACTTC
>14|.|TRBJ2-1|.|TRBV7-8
CASSLALPYNEQFF
TGTGCCAGCAGCTTAGCTCTTCCCTACAATGAGCAGTTCTTC
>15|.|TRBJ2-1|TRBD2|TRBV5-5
CASSRSGGSYNEQFF
TGTGCCAGCAGTCGGAGCGGGGGCTCCTACAATGAGCAGTTCTTC
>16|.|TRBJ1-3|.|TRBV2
CASSAGRTYSGNTIYF
TGTGCCAGCAGTGCAGGGAGGACATACTCTGGAAACACCATATATTTT
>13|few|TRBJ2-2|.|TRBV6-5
CASRVYNTGELFF
TGTGCCAGCAGAGTCTACAACACCGGGGAGCTGTTTTTT
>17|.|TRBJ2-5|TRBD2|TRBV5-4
CASSQRTSGGLGETQYF
TGTGCCAGCAGCCAAAGGACTAGCGGGGGGTTAGGAGAGACCCAGTACTTC
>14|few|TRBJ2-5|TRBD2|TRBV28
CASSHRLAEETQYF
TGTGCCAGCAGTCATAGACTAGCGGAAGAGACCCAGTACTTC
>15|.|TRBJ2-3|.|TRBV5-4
CASTSKGGAPDTQYF
TGTGCCAGCACCTCCAAGGGGGGGGCTCCTGATACGCAGTATTTT
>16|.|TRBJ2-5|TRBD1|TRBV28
CASSFGGTGDQETQYF
TGTGCCAGCAGTTTCGGTGGGACAGGGGACCAAGAGACCCAGTACTTC